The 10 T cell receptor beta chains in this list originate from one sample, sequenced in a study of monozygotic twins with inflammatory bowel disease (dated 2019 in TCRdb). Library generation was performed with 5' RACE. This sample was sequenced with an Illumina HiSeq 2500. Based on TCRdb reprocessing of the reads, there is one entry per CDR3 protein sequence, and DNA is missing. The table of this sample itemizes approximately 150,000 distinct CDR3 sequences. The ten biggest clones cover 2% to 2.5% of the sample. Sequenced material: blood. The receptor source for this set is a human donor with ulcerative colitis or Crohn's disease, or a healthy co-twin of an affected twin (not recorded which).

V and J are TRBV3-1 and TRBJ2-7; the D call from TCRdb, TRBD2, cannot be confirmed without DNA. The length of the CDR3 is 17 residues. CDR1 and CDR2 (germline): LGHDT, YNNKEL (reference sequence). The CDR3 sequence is CASSQVVGGGVDYEQYF.

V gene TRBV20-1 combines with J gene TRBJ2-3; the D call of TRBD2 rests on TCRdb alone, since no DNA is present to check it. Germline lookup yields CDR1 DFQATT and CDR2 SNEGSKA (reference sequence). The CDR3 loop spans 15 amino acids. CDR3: CSAMVTSGSRDTQYF.

The CDR3 region is CASSPGTLDSTAFF. The chain carries TRBV7-3 and TRBJ1-1; the TRBD1 assignment by TCRdb is unverifiable without DNA. Germline V CDR1 and CDR2: SGHTA, FQGTGA. The CDR3 is 14 amino acids.

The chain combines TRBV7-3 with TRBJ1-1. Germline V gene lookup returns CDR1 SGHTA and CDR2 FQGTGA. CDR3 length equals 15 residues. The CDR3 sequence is CASSPRVGPNTEAFF.

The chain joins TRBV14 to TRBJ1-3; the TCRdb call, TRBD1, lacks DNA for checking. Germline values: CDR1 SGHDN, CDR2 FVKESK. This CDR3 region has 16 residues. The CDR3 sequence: CASSQIQTSRQNTIYF.

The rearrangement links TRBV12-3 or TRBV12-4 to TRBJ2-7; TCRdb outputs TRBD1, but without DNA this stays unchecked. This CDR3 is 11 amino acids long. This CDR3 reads CASSGGPKQYF.

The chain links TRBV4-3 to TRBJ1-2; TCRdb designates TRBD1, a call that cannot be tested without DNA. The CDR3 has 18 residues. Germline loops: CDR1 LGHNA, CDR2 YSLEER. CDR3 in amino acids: CASSQDHYRADPLYGYTF.

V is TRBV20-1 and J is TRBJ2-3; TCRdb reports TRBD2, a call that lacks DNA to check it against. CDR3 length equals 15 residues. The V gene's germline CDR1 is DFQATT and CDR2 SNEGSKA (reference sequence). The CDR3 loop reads CSAGLAGGATDTQYF.

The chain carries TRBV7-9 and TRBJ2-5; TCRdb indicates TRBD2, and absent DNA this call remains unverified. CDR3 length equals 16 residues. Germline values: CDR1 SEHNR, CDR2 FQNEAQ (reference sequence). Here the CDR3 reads CASTYLGTSAEETQYF. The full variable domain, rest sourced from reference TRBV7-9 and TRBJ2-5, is DTGVSQNPRHKITKRGQNVTFRCDPISEHNRLYWYRQTLGQGPEFLTYFQNEAQLEKSRLLSDRFSAERPKGSFSTLEIQRTEQGDSAMYLCASTYLGTSAEETQYFGPGTRLLVL.

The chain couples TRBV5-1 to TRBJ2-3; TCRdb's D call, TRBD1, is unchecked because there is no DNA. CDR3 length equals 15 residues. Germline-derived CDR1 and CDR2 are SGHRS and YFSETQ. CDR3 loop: CASSKGDSSTDTQYF.